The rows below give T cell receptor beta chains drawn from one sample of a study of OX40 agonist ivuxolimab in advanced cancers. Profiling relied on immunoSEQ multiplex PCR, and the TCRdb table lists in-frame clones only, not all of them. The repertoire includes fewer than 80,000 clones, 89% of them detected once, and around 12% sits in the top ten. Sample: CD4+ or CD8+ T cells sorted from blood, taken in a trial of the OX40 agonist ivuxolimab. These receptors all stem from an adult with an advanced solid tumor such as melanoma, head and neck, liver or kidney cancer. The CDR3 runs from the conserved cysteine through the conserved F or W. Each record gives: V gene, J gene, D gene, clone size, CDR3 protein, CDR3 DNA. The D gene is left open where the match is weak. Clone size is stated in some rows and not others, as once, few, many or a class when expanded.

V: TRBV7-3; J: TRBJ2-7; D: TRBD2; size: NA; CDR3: CASSPRLAGAYEQYF; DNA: TGTGCCAGCAGCCCCCGACTAGCGGGAGCCTACGAGCAGTACTTC
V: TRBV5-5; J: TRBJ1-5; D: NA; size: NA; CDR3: CASSLGAVNQPQHF; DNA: TGTGCCAGCAGCTTAGGGGCAGTCAATCAGCCCCAGCATTTT
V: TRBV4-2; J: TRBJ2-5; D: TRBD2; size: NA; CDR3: CASSQDRAAGGETQYF; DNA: TGTGCCAGCAGCCAAGATCGGGCAGCGGGAGGGGAGACCCAGTACTTC
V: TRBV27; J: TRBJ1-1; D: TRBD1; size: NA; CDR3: CASSREPGQVSWAFF; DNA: TGTGCCAGCAGTCGAGAGCCAGGACAGGTTTCTTGGGCTTTCTTT
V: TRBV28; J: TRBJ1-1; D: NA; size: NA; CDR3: CASSFRVTEAFF; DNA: TGTGCCAGCAGTTTCCGGGTGACTGAAGCTTTCTTT
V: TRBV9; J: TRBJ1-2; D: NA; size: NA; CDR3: CASGSPRANYGYTF; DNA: TGTGCCAGCGGCTCCCCCCGGGCTAACTATGGCTACACCTTC
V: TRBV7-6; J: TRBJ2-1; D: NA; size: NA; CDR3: CASSLGVSIGHNEQFF; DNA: TGTGCCAGCAGCTTAGGTGTGAGTATAGGGCACAATGAGCAGTTCTTC
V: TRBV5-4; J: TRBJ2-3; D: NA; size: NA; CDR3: CASSPRDGSTDTQYF; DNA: TGTGCCAGCAGCCCCCGGGACGGTAGCACAGATACGCAGTATTTT
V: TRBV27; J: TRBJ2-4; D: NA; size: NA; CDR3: CASSLNRVAKNIQYF; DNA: TGTGCCAGCAGTTTAAATAGGGTAGCCAAAAACATTCAGTACTTC
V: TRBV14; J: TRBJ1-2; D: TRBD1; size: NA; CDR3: CASSQGQGLGYGYTF; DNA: TGTGCCAGCAGCCAAGGACAGGGGCTCGGGTATGGCTACACCTTC
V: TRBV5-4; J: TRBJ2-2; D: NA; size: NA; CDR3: CASRPTNTGELFF; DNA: TGTGCCAGCAGACCTACTAACACCGGGGAGCTGTTTTTT
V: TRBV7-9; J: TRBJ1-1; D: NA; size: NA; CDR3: CASSLGFTGARNTEAFF; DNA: TGTGCCAGCAGCTTAGGTTTTACGGGGGCGCGGAACACTGAAGCTTTCTTT
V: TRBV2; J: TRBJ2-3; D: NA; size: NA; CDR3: CASAPGVTSEDTQYF; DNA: TGTGCCAGCGCACCCGGAGTGACCTCAGAAGATACGCAGTATTTT
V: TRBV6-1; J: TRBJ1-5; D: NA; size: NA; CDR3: CASSEVGVRSNQPQHF; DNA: TGTGCCAGCAGTGAAGTGGGGGTAAGAAGCAATCAGCCCCAGCATTTT
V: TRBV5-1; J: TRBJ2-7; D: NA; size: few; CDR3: CASSSRTTPPYEQYF; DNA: TGCGCCAGCAGCTCCCGGACTACTCCACCCTACGAGCAGTACTTC
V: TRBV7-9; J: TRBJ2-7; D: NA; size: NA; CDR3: CASSSDERGIYEQYF; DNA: TGTGCCAGCAGCTCCGACGAGAGGGGGATCTACGAGCAGTACTTC
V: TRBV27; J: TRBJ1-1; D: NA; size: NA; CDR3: CASSLSRLIMNTEAFF; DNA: TGTGCCAGCAGTTTATCGAGGCTCATTATGAACACTGAAGCTTTCTTT
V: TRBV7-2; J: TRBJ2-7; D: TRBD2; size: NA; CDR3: CASSSGLAEFSYEQYF; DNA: TGTGCCAGCAGCTCTGGACTAGCGGAGTTCTCCTACGAGCAGTACTTC
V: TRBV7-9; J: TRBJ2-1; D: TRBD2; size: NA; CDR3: CASSLESGGDEQFF; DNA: TGTGCCAGCAGCTTGGAGTCGGGGGGTGATGAGCAGTTCTTC
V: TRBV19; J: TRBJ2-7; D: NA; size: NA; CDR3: CASSRDRARTFSYEQYF; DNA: TGTGCCAGTAGTCGGGATAGGGCCCGAACCTTCTCCTACGAGCAGTACTTC
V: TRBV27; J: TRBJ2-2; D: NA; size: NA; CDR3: CASSSSLKGRTGELFF; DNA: TGTGCCAGCAGTTCTTCTCTCAAGGGAAGAACCGGGGAGCTGTTTTTT
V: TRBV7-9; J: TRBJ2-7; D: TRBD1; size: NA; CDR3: CASSLIGQGTYEQYF; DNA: TGTGCCAGCAGCTTAATTGGACAGGGGACCTACGAGCAGTACTTC